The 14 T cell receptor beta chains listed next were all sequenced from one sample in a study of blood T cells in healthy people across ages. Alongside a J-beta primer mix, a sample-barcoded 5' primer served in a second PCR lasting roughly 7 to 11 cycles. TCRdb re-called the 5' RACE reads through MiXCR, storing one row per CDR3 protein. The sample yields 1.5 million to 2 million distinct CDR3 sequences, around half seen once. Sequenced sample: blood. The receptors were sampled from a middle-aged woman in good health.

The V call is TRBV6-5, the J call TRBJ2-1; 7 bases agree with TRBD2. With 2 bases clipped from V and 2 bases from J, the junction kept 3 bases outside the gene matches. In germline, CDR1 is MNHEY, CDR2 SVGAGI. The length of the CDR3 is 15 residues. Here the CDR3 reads CASSYRAGTYNEQFF. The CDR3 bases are TGTGCCAGCAGTTACCGAGCGGGGACCTACAATGAGCAGTTCTTC.

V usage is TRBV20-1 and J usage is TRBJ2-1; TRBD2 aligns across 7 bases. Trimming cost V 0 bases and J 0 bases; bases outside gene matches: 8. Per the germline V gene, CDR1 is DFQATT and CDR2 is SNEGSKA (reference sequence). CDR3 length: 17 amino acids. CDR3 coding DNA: TGCAGTGCTAGAGATGGGGCTAGCGGTAGCTCCTACAATGAGCAGTTCTTC. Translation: CSARDGASGSSYNEQFF.

CDR3 in amino acids: CSARGTGDNSPLHF. CDR3 bases: TGCAGTGCTAGAGGGACAGGGGATAATTCACCCCTCCACTTT. The chain uses TRBV20-1 and TRBJ1-6; 9 positions agree with TRBD1. The V gene's germline CDR1 is DFQATT and CDR2 SNEGSKA (reference sequence). Unmatched junction bases numbered 0, after V lost 1 base and J lost 5 bases. The CDR3 length is 14 residues.

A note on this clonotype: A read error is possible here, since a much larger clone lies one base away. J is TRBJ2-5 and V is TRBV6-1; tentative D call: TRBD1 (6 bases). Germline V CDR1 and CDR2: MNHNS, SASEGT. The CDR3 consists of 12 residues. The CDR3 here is CASSWGQEAQYF. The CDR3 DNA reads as TGTGCCAGCAGTTGGGGGCAAGAGGCCCAGTACTTC.

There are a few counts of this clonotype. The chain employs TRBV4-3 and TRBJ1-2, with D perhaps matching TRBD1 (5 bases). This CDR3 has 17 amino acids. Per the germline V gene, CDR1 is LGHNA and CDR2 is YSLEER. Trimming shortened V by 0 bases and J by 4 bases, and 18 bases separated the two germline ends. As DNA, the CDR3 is TGCGCCAGCAGCCAAGATCTACTAGGGGAAAATATCTATGGCTACACCTTC. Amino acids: CASSQDLLGENIYGYTF.

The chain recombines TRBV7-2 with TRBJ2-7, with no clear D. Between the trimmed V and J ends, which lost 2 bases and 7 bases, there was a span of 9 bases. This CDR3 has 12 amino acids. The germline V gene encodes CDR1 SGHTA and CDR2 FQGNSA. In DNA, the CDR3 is TGTGCCAGCAGCTTAAGGAGTGGGGAGCAGTACTTC. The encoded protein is CASSLRSGEQYF.

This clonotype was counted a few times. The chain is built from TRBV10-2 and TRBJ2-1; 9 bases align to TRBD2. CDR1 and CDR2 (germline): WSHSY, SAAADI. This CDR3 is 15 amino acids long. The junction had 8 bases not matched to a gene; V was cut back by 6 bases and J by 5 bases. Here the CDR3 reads CASSTGTSQNNEQFF. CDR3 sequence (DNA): TGCGCCAGCAGCACCGGGACTAGCCAGAACAATGAGCAGTTCTTC.

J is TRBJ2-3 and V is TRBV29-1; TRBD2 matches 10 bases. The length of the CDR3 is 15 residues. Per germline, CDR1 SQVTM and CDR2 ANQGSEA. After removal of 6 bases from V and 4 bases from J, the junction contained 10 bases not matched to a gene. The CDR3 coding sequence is TGCAGCGTGATTATGGGACTAGCGTCTCCAGATACGCAGTATTTT. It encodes CSVIMGLASPDTQYF.

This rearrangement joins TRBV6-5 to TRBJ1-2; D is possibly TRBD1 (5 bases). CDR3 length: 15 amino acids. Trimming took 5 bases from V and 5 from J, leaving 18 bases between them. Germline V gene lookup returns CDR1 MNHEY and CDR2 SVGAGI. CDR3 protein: CASSNIRESEYGYTF. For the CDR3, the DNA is TGTGCCAGCAGTAACATCAGGGAGTCGGAATATGGCTACACCTTC.

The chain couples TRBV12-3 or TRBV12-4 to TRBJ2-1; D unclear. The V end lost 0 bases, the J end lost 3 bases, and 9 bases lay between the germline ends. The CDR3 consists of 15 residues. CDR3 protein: CASSLAHRNYNEQFF. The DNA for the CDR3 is TGTGCCAGCAGTTTAGCTCACCGGAACTACAATGAGCAGTTCTTC.

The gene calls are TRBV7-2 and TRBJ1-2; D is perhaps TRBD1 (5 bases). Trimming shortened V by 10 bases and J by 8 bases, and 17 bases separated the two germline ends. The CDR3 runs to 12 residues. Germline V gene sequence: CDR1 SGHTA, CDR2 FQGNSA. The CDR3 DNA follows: TGTGCCAAAAGGACGGGGGTGGAAGGCTACACCTTC. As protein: CAKRTGVEGYTF.

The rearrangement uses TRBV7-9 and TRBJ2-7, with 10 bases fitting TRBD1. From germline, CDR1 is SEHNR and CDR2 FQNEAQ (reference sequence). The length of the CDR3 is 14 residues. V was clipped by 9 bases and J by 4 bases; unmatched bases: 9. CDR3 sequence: CASRTGGEGYEQYF. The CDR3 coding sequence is TGTGCCAGTCGGACAGGGGGAGAAGGTTACGAGCAGTACTTC.

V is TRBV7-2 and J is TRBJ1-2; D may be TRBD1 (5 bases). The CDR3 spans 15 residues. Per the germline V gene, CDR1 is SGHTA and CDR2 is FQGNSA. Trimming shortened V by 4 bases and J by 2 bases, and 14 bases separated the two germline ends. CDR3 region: CASSSDNAKNYGYTF. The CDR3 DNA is TGTGCCAGCAGCTCGGACAATGCCAAGAACTATGGCTACACCTTC. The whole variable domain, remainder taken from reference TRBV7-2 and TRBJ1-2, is GAGVSQSPSNKVTEKGKDVELRCDPISGHTALYWYRQSLGQGLEFLIYFQGNSAPDKSGLPSDRFSAERTGGSVSTLTIQRTQQEDSAVYLCASSSDNAKNYGYTFGSGTRLTVV.

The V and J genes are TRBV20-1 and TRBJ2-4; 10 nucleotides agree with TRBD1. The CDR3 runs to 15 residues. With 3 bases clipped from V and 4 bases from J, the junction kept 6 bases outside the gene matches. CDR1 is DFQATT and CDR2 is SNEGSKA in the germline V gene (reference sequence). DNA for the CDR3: TGCAGTGCTAGGGGACAGGGGACAGGAAAAAACATTCAGTACTTC. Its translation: CSARGQGTGKNIQYF.